This T cell receptor (beta chain) was found in a study of T cell responses to AZD1222 COVID-19 vaccine. In the study overall: Pooling of second doses given at about 4 or about 12 weeks was done.

Notes on this clone: What it recognizes is unknown.

Study-level points and caveats: Donor demographics were predominantly white British with a female majority; clonal diversity may be underestimated. Just a handful of AZD1222 recipients were seropositive at baseline. Breadth and depth of Spike-specific TCRs rose after two AZD1222 doses.

With 6 bases removed from V and 1 base from J, the gap between germline ends came to 9 bases. The CDR3 is 13 amino acids. Looked up from germline, CDR1 is LGHNT and CDR2 is FRNRAP. The protocol was immunoSEQ multiplex PCR, while the TCRdb copy is restricted to in-frame clones and leaves out a portion. The data contain around 100,000 clones, 92% of them singletons. The source material was peripheral blood, sampled on day 0 of AZD1222 vaccination. This clonotype was obtained from an adult in good health. This chain links TRBV12-5 with TRBJ2-5, with D possibly being TRBD2 (6 bases). DNA for the CDR3: TGTGCTAGTGGGGGGGACTTCCAAGAGACCCAGTACTTC. This sequence encodes CASGGDFQETQYF.